This T cell receptor (beta chain) emerged from a study of T-cell reconstitution after alpha-beta-depleted transplantation in children. This clonotype was detected only a few times. The CDR3 sequence is 16 residues long. V was trimmed by 6 bases and J by 5 bases, leaving 20 bases between them. Unique molecular identifiers tagged the TCRbeta library. In TCRdb, the PCR reads were re-called with MiXCR into one record per CDR3 protein. Here the sample spans roughly 500,000 distinct CDR3 sequences, 30% to 35% being singletons. This chain uses TRBV12-3 or TRBV12-4 with TRBJ1-5; D is possibly TRBD1 (5 bases). The clonotype was recovered from a human donor who donated a stem cell graft to a child with aplastic anemia. The source was PBMCs from the stem cell graft donor, collected from the stem cell graft. The CDR3 DNA is TGTGCCAGCAGCGCCTGGGGACCTAAAGGGGATCAGCCCCAGCATTTT. Its translation: CASSAWGPKGDQPQHF.